This T cell receptor beta chain was identified in a study of CD4 T cells in relation to SARS-CoV-2 and coronaviruses. As concerns this clone: As yet, its antigen is unknown.

CD4+ T cells from unexposed donors were obtained before the COVID-19 pandemic (2011-2018). Isolation of CD4+ T cells took place after less than 11 days in culture. The CDR3 contains 14 residues. Here immunoSEQ multiplex PCR was the method, and the copy in TCRdb shows in-frame clones only, minus some. The data show 25,000 or so clones, under 80% seen once. The sequence was collected from a human donor in good health. The chain recombines TRBV21-1 with TRBJ1-6; the table assigns TRBD1, which was not confirmed against the DNA. TRBV21-1 is a pseudogene segment. Sequenced sample: CD4+ T cells from PBMCs, cultured in vitro. CDR3 amino acids: CASSNRGRGSPLHF. In DNA form, the CDR3 reads TGTGCCAGCAGCAACAGGGGGCGCGGATCACCCCTCCACTTT.